The source of this TCR beta chain is a study of CXCR3-negative and CXCR3-positive naive CD8 T cells (dated by TCRdb to 2018 to 2020). Turning to the overall study: In total, 130 million to 150 million TRB reads were obtained, which works out to roughly 1.5 +/- 0.3 million reads per library. The diversity and physicochemical repertoire analyses included ten to eleven donors pooled from two independent experiments. TRBV-TRBJ cluster analysis included naive subsets from a handful of donors and memory cells from 3 donors.

What the research found in general, with its limitations: Repertoire diversity was comparably high in both naive subsets but much lower in memory CD8+ T cells. Compared with CXCR3-negative naive cells, CXCR3-positive naive cells had TRB CDR3s with higher hydrophobicity (lower Kidera factor 4), lower energy, and higher strength and volume indices. Because surface CD5, which has been linked to self-reactivity in mice, was comparable between naive subsets, TCR interaction strength was also inferred from TRB CDR3 physicochemical properties. Freshly isolated PBMCs were used for most assays because CXCR3 expression went down partially after cryopreservation. Similar TRBV-TRBJ usage was shown by naive CXCR3-negative and CXCR3-positive cells from the same donor, whereas distinct patterns were shown by memory cells.

Sequenced on a NextSeq 550. The Human TCR Profiling Kit (MiLaboratory) was used to make UMI-labeled 5' RACE TRB cDNA libraries. cDNA synthesis used the entire amount of extracted RNA, and PCR amplification then used the entire amount of cDNA produced. Libraries were prepared in parallel with an identical number of PCR cycles. Under the source paper's analysis protocol: With a minimum of two reads required per UMI, MIGEC and MiXCR pulled out about 50,000 +/- 10,000 unique UMI-labeled TRB cDNA molecules from each library. An average of approximately 40,000 +/- 10,000 functional in-frame TRB CDR3 nucleotide clonotypes without stop codons was found per library. Diversity metrics, including normalized Shannon-Wiener and Chao1, were computed in VDJtools after downsampling to 5000 UMI-labeled TRB molecules per sample. For the central five CDR3 residues, VDJtools calculated physicochemical properties weighted by clonotype size, namely interaction energy, strength, volume and Kidera factor 4. TCRdb reprocessed the public reads and reports one entry per CDR3 protein sequence, without DNA. The V and J calls follow TCRdb's processing rather than the paper's. The table for this sample records about 130,000 distinct CDR3 sequences. Nearly 0.5% of the sample rests with the top ten.

Measured from the cysteine to the phenylalanine, the CDR3 is 20 residues long. The nucleotide record is missing. CDR1 and CDR2 are read off the germline V gene as KGHDR and SFDVKD. As to this clonotype: Its target antigen remains unknown.

Each CD8+ T cell subset was flow-sorted in triplicate, and 300,000 to 350,000 cells per subset were placed directly into RLT lysis buffer. Naive CD8+ T cells were defined stringently as CD45RO-CCR7+CD27+CD95- to exclude memory contaminants. Using standard density gradient centrifugation, peripheral blood mononuclear cells were isolated from buffy coats. A FACSAria III was used to flow-sort naive CXCR3-negative and CXCR3-positive CD8+ T cells. An RNeasy Mini Kit was used to extract total RNA from the sorted cells. The rearranged chain carries TRBV24-1 and TRBJ2-1; TCRdb returns TRBD2, unconfirmable since there is no DNA. The TCR sequence derives from a human donor in good health. Some clones in this sample may be carry-over from other donors' samples. Material: naive CXCR3- CD8+ T cells from blood. The label giving this sample's cell subset or site can be read as: CD45RO-CCR7+CD27+CD95- naive CD8+ T cells lacking CXCR3 (TNR3-). The CDR3 has the sequence CATSDSTGLAGGLRYNEQFF.